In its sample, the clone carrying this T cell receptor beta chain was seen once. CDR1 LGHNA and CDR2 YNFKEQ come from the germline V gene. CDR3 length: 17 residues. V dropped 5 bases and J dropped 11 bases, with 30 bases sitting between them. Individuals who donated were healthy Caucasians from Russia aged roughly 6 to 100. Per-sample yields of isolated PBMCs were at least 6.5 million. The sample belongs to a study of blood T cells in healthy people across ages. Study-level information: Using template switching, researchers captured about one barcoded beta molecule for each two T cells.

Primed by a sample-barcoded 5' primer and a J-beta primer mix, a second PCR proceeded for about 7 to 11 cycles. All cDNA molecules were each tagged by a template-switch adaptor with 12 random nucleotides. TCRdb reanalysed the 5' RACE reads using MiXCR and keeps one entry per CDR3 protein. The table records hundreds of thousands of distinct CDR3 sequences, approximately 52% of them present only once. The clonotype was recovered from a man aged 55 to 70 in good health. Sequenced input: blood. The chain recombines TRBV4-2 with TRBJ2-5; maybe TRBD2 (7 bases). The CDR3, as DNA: TGTGCCAGCAGCGGTTTGAGGGGGGGGAGTGGCTACAATGAGCAGTACTTC. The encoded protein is CASSGLRGGSGYNEQYF.